The 11 T cell receptor beta chains below come from one sample, sequenced in a study of T cell clonality in common variable immunodeficiency. These receptors have no identified antigens. Sequencing was performed with immunoSEQ multiplex PCR; in TCRdb, only in-frame clones are kept and a portion is missing. The repertoire consists of 25,000 to 35,000 clones, none detected only once. Study-level points and caveats: Common variable immunodeficiency TCR beta sequences reportedly had fewer deletions and N-nucleotide insertions.

Input material: peripheral blood mononuclear cells. These receptors originate from a human donor with common variable immunodeficiency.

A remark on this clone: The DNA ends 3 residues before the CDR3 does, and the rest of the CDR3 is filled in from the germline J gene. The genes are TRBV7-9 and TRBJ1-1; D is undetermined. V lost 1 base, J lost 4 bases, and 10 bases lay in between. The CDR3 spans 14 residues. Germline lookup yields CDR1 SEHNR and CDR2 FQNEAQ (reference sequence). The CDR3: CASSLVGRVTEAFF. The part of the CDR3 DNA that was read is TGTGCCAGCAGCTTAGTTGGCCGGGTCACTGAA.

Many counts were recorded for this clone. The read ends 3 residues early relative to the CDR3; the germline J gene fills the gap. V is TRBV13 and J is TRBJ2-1; D is unclear. Germline V lookup: CDR1 PRHDT, CDR2 FYEKMQ (reference sequence). V lost 5 bases to trimming and J lost 8 bases, with 19 bases between them. This CDR3 comprises 15 residues. The CDR3 sequence is CASSIIPRGPDEQFF. Incomplete CDR3 DNA: TGTGCCAGCAGCATAATCCCACGAGGTCCTGATGAG.

Of note for this clone: At one end, the junction sequence differs from germline, possibly due to a read error. The read ends 3 residues early relative to the CDR3; the germline J gene fills the gap. This sequence joins TRBV30 and TRBJ1-1; maybe TRBD1 (6 bases). The germline V gene has CDR1 GTSNPN and CDR2 SVGIG (reference sequence). The CDR3 is made up of 13 amino acids. CDR3 sequence reads: CAWSPTGNPEAFF. CDR3 DNA (partial): TGTGCCTGGAGTCCTACAGGGAACCCTGAA.

Many counts were recorded for this clone. Sequencing ends 3 residues short of the CDR3 end; the germline J gene provides the rest. The rearrangement uses TRBV5-6 and TRBJ2-2; 9 bases fit TRBD1. CDR3 length equals 15 residues. CDR1 SGHDT and CDR2 YYEEEE come from the germline V gene. V lost 4 bases, J lost 2 bases, and 3 bases stayed unmatched. CDR3 residues: CASSRTGVNTGELFF. The covered CDR3 bases are TGTGCCAGCAGCCGGACAGGGGTCAACACCGGGGAG. Using reference TRBV5-6 and TRBJ2-2 for the parts outside the CDR3, the full variable domain is DAGVTQSPTHLIKTRGQQVTLRCSPKSGHDTVSWYQQALGQGPQFIFQYYEEEERQRGNFPDRFSGHQFPNYSSELNVNALLLGDSALYLCASSRTGVNTGELFFGEGSRLTVL.

In the case of this clone: The CDR3 is cut off 3 residues early in the read; its end comes from the germline J gene. The rearrangement joins TRBV7-6 to TRBJ2-3; 9 bases are shared with TRBD1. With 2 bases clipped from V and 2 bases from J, the junction kept 8 bases outside the gene matches. The CDR3 totals 17 residues. CDR1 and CDR2 (germline): SGHVS, FNYEAQ. The CDR3: CASSLPRQGGDTDTQYF. The covered CDR3 bases are TGTGCCAGCAGCTTACCGCGACAGGGGGGCGACACAGATACG.

This clone was seen a few times. The CDR3 end is not reached by the read, which stops 3 residues before it; the germline J gene fills it in. This chain joins TRBV30 and TRBJ1-6, with a weak D call TRBD1 (5 bases). The length of the CDR3 is 14 residues. Germline CDR1 reads GTSNPN; CDR2 reads SVGIG (reference sequence). The sequenced part of the CDR3 DNA is TGTGCCTGGAGTGAGCCAGGGAGGTCCTGGGCC. Its translation is CAWSEPGRSWA. The whole CDR3 protein is CAWSEPGRSWALHF.

Note on this clone: The observed sequence ends 3 residues before the CDR3 terminus, with the missing tail filled in from the germline J gene. V is TRBV2 and J is TRBJ1-2, with a possible D match to TRBD1 (5 bases). The CDR3 spans 12 residues. Germline CDR1 SNHLY, CDR2 FYNNEI. Trimming removed 5 bases at V and 2 bases at J, with 6 bases between. The CDR3 region is CASSRQNYGYTF. The CDR3 bases that were read are TGTGCCAGCAGTAGACAGAACTATGGC.

Of note for this clone: Read coverage stops 3 residues before the CDR3 terminus; the germline J gene supplies the remainder. This chain joins TRBV30 and TRBJ1-2; D may be TRBD1 (6 bases). This CDR3 has 15 amino acids. CDR1 GTSNPN and CDR2 SVGIG come from the germline V gene (reference sequence). V lost 4 bases, J lost 4 bases, and 19 bases lay in between. CDR3 residues: CAWIGNRVFSYGYTF. CDR3 bases read: TGTGCCTGGATTGGGAACAGGGTGTTTAGCTATGGC.

This clone has just a few counts. The CDR3 end lies 3 residues beyond the end of the read and is filled in from the germline J gene. The chain couples TRBV2 to TRBJ1-6, with 7 bases fitting TRBD1. With V trimmed by 4 bases and J by 8 bases, 8 bases remained unmatched. This CDR3 spans 15 amino acids. In germline, CDR1 is SNHLY, CDR2 FYNNEI. The part of the CDR3 DNA that was read is TGTGCCAGCAGTGGACAGGGCGTTGCGGATTCACCC. Encoded protein: CASSGQGVADSP. The whole CDR3 sequence reads CASSGQGVADSPLHF. The full variable domain, rest sourced from reference TRBV2 and TRBJ1-6, is EPEVTQTPSHQVTQMGQEVILRCVPISNHLYFYWYRQILGQKVEFLVSFYNNEISEKSEIFDDQFSVERPDGSNFTLKIRSTKLEDSAMYFCASSGQGVADSPLHFGNGTRLTVT.

In regard to this clone: The read comes to an end 3 residues before the CDR3 does, leaving the germline J gene to fill in the end. The V call is TRBV7-2, the J call TRBJ2-7; 10 positions match TRBD2. The CDR3 extends over 15 amino acids. V lost 6 bases to trimming and J lost 4 bases; unmatched junction nucleotides: 9. CDR1 and CDR2 (germline): SGHTA, FQGNSA. CDR3 sequence: CASRVLAGTSYEQYF. The sequenced CDR3 bases are TGTGCCAGCAGGGTACTAGCGGGGACCTCATACGAG. The full variable domain, its missing parts supplied by reference TRBV7-2 and TRBJ2-7, is GAGVSQSPSNKVTEKGKDVELRCDPISGHTALYWYRQSLGQGLEFLIYFQGNSAPDKSGLPSDRFSAERTGGSVSTLTIQRTQQEDSAVYLCASRVLAGTSYEQYFGPGTRLTVT.

This clone was counted between two and nine times. One junction end disagrees with the germline gene, perhaps due to a read error. The observed sequence ends 3 residues before the CDR3 terminus, with the missing tail filled in from the germline J gene. V and J are TRBV7-9 and TRBJ2-7, with TRBD1 matching over 8 bases. The CDR3 length is 14 residues. Germline V CDR1 and CDR2: SEHNR, FQNEAQ (reference sequence). This CDR3 reads CSSSLSQGAYEQYF. The DNA read from the CDR3 is TGTTCCAGCAGCTTGAGCCAGGGGGCATACGAG.